This T cell receptor beta chain was observed in a study of CD8 T cells in ankylosing spondylitis. CDR1 is MDHEN and CDR2 is SYDVKM in the germline V gene. With 6 bases clipped from V and 3 bases from J, the junction kept 11 bases outside the gene matches. CDR3 length: 15 amino acids. TCRdb fed the 5' RACE reads into MiXCR, producing one record per CDR3 protein. In the table there are fewer than 250,000 distinct CDR3 sequences, 30% to 35% of which are singletons. Findings and limits, study-wide: Significant enrichment of disease-linked clones was reported in matched ankylosing spondylitis synovial fluid. A TCR beta motif made of several highly homologous variants seemed typical of ankylosing spondylitis blood.

This clonotype was observed a handful of times. The antigen is unknown. The receptor was derived from a male donor with ankylosing spondylitis or in good health (not recorded which). The chain recombines TRBV28 with TRBJ2-7; 7 bases fit TRBD2. The sequenced sample was blood, either unsorted or a sorted T cell fraction (not recorded which). Written as DNA, the CDR3 is TGTGCCAGCAGCCCCAACGGCGCGGGGGTCTACGAGCAGTACTTC. This translates into CASSPNGAGVYEQYF.